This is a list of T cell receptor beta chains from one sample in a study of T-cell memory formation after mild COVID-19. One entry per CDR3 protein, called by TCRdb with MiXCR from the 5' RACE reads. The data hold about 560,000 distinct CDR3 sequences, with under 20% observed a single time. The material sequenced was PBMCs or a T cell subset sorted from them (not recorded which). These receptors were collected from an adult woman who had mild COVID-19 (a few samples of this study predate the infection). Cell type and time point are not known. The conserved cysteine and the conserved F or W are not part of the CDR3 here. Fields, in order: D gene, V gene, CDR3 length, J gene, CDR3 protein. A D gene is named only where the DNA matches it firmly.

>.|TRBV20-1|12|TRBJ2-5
SAREGQGYETQY
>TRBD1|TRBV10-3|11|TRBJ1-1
AISGQGWTEAF
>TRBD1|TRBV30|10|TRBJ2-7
AHTGGNYEQY
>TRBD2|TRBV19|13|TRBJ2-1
ASRTGVSGNDEQF
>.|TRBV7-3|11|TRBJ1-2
ASSLQGMDGYT
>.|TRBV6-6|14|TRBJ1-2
ASSYSTLGSWSGYT
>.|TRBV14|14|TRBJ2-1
ASSQAGAGSYNEQF
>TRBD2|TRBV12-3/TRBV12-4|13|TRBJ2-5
ASSLLGGREETQY
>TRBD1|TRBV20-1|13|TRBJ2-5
SATTGTGVQETQY
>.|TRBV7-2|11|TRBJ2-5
ASSSRRKETQY
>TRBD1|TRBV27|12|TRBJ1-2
ASSPLDRAYGYT
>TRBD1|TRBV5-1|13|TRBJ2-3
ASSYDRGPTDTQY
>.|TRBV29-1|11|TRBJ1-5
SVQDTPGEPQH
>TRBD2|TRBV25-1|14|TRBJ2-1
ASSELTSGNWNEQF
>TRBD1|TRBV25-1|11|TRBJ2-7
ASSSQGALRQY
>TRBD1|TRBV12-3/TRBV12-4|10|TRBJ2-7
SRRDRVYEQY
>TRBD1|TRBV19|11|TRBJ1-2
ASRAGTVNGYT
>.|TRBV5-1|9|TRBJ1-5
ASSTDRPQH
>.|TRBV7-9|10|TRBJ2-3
ATRDGANTQY
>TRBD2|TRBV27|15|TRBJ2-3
ASRSSGRAFSTDTQY